The clone carrying this T cell receptor (beta chain) occurred a few times. Its antigen remains unknown. This sample stems from a study of PD-L1 blockade in urothelial cancer. Study-wide background: Analyses were performed on blood at 3 weeks after treatment start (the second dose) and at 6 weeks. Counts from blood samples showed a median of roughly 150,000 T cells. Study conclusions and caveats: Blood TCR clonality below the median before treatment was a predictor of better survival.

Sequenced by immunoSEQ multiplex PCR; TCRdb stores in-frame clones only, minus some. This sample has 15,000 to 20,000 clones, with about 85% found just once. Stated time point: peripheral blood 6 weeks after treatment start. Locally advanced or metastatic urothelial carcinoma was present in patients. The germline gives CDR1 MNHEY, CDR2 SMNVEV (reference sequence). Trimming left V 0 bases short and J 5 bases short, with 13 bases between. CDR3 length equals 15 residues. Sequencing was performed on PBMCs, taken around atezolizumab (anti-PD-L1) treatment. This clonotype originated in a man aged 50-60 years with urothelial cancer. The V and J genes are TRBV27 and TRBJ2-5, with D perhaps matching TRBD2 (5 bases). The CDR3 here is CASSLSRGSGETQYF. The CDR3 DNA follows: TGTGCCAGCAGTTTATCTCGGGGTTCGGGGGAGACCCAGTACTTC.